This note documents a single T cell receptor beta chain sequence. The data originate from a study of spatial heterogeneity in lung cancer. CDR1 and CDR2 (germline): SGHRS, YFSETQ. Germline trimming cut 1 base from V and 5 bases from J; bases unmatched to any gene: 11. The CDR3 is 16 residues long. TCRdb used MiXCR to reprocess the 5' RACE reads, holding one entry per CDR3 protein. The table has tens of thousands of distinct CDR3 sequences, around 7.3% seen once. The time point: sample taken at primary tumor resection. The source is a male donor with early-stage non-small cell lung cancer. Source: PBMCs, taken at surgery. V is TRBV5-1 and J is TRBJ2-5; 7 bases match TRBD1. CDR3 coding DNA: TGCGCCAGCAGCTTGAACCCGACAGGGTCGGAGGAGACCCAGTACTTC. It encodes CASSLNPTGSEETQYF.